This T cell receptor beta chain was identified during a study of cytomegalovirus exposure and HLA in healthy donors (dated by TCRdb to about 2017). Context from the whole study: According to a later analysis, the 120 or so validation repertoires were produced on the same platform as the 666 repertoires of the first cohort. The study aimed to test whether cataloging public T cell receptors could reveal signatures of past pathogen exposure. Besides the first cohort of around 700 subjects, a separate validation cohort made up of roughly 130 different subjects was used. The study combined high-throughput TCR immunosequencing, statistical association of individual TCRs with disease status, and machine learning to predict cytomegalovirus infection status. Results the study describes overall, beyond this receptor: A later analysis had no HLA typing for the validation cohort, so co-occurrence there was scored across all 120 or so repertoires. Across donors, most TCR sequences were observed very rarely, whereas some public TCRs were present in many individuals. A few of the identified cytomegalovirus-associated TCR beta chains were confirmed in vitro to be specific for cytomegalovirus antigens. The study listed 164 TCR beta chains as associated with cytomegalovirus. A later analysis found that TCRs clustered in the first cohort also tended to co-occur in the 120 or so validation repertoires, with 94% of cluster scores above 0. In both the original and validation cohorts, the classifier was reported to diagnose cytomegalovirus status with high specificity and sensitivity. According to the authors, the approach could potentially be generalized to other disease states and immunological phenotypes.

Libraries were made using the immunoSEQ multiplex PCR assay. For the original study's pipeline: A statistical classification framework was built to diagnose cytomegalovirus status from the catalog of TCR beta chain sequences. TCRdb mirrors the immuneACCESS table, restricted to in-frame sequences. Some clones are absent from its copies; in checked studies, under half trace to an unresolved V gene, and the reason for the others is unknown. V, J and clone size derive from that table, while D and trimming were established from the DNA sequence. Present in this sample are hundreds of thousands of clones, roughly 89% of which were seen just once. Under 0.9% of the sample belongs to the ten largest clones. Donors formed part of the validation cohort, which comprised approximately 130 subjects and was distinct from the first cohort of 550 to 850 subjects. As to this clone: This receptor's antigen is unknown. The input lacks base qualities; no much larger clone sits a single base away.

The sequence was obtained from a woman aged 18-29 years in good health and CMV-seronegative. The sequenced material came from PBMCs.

The DNA sequence is TGTGCCACCAAGGACAGCGCTGGGAACGAGCAGTACTTC. Its translation reads: CATKDSAGNEQYF. The chain is assembled from TRBV18 and TRBJ2-7, and the D gene may be TRBD1, 6 bases matching. As encoded in the germline V gene, CDR1 is KGHSH while CDR2 is LQKENI. From the cysteine up to the phenylalanine, the CDR3 has a length of 13 residues. The read is trimmed to its CDR3 DNA, 39 bases read in frame from base 1. At the junction V is shortened by 10 bases and J by 5 bases, with 18 bases in between.